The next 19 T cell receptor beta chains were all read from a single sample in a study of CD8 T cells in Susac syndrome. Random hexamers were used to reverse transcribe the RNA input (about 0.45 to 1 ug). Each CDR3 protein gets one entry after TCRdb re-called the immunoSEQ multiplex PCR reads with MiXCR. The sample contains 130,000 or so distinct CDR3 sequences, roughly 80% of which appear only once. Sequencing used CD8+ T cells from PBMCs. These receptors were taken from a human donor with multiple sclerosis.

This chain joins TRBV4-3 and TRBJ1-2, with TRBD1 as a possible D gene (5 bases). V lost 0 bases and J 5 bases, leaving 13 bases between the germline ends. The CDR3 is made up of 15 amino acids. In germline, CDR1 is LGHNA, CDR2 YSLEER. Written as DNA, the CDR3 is TGCGCCAGCAGCCAAGATAGCGGGGCACTTTATGGCTACACCTTC. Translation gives CASSQDSGALYGYTF.

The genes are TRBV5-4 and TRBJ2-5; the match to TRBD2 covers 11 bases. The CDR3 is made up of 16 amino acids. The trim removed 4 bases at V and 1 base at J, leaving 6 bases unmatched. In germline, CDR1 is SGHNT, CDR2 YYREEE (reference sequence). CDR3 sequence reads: CASSPRTSGPQETQYF. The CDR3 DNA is TGTGCCAGCAGCCCCCGGACTAGCGGGCCCCAAGAGACCCAGTACTTC.

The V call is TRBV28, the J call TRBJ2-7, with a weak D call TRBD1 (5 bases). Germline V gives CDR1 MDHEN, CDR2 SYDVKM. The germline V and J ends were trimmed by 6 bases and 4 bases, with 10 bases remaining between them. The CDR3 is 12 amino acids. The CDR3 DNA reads TGTGCCAGCAGCTACCCAGGGTACGAGCAGTACTTC. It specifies CASSYPGYEQYF.

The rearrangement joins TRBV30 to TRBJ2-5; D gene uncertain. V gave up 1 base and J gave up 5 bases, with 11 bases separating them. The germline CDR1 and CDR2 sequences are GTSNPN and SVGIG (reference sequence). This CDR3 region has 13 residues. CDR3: CAWSDGIQETQYF. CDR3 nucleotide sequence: TGTGCCTGGAGTGACGGAATACAGGAGACCCAGTACTTC.

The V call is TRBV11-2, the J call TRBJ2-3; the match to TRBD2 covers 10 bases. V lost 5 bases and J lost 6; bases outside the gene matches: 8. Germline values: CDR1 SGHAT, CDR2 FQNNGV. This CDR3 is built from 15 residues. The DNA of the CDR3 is TGTGCCAGCAGCCAGCCAGCGGGAGGGCGGGATACGCAGTATTTT. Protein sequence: CASSQPAGGRDTQYF.

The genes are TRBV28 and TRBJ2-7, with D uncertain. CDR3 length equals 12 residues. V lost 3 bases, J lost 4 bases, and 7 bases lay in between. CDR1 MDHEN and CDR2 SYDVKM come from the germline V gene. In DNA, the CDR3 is TGTGCCAGCAGTTTTGTAGCATACGAGCAGTACTTC. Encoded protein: CASSFVAYEQYF.

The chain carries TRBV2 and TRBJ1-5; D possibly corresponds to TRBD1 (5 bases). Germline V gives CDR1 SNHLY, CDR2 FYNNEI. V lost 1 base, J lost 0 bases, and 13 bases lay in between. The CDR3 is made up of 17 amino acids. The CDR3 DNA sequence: TGTGCCAGCAGTGAAGACCGGGACGGATATAGCAATCAGCCCCAGCATTTT. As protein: CASSEDRDGYSNQPQHF.

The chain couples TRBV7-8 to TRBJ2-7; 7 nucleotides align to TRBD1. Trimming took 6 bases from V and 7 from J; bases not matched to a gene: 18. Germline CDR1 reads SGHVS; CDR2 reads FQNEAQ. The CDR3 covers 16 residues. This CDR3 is CASSFVTGSSAVEQYF. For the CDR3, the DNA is TGTGCCAGCAGTTTTGTGACAGGGTCGAGTGCGGTGGAGCAGTACTTC.

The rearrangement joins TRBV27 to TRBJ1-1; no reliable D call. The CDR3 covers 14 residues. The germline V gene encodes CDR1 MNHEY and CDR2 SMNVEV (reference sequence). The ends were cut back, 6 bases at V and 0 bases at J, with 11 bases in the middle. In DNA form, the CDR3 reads TGTGCCAGCAGCCCAAGGGTAATGAACACTGAAGCTTTCTTT. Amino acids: CASSPRVMNTEAFF.

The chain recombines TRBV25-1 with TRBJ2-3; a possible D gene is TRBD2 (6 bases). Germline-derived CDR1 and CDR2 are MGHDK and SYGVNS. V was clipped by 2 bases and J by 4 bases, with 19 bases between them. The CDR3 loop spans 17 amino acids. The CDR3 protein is CASSEVSWRLASDTQYF. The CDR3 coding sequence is TGTGCCAGCAGTGAAGTAAGCTGGCGGCTAGCGTCAGATACGCAGTATTTT.

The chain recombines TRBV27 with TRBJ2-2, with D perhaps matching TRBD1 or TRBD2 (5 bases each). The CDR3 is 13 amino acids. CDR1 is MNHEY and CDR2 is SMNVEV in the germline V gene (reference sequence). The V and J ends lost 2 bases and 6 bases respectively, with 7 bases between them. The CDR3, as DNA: TGTGCCAGCAGTTTAGGGGGTGCCGGGGAGCTGTTTTTT. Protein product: CASSLGGAGELFF.

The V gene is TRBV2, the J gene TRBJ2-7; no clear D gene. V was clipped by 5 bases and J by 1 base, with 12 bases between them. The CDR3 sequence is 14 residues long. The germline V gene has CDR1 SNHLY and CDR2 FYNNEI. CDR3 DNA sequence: TGTGCCAGCAGTCCCCTGGGCGGATCCTACGAGCAGTACTTC. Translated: CASSPLGGSYEQYF.

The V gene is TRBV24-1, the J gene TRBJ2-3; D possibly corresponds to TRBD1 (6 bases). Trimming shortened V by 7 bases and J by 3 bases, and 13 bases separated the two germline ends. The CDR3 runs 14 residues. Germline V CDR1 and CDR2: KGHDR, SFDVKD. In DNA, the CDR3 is TGTGCCACCAGGGAAGGACAGAGAACAGATACGCAGTATTTT. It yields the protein CATREGQRTDTQYF.

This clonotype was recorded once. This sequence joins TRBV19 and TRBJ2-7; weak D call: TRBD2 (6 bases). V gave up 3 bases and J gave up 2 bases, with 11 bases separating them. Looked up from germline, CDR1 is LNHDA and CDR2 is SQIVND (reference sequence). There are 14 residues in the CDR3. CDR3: CASSISGEAYEQYF. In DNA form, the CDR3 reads TGTGCCAGTAGTATCTCGGGGGAAGCCTACGAGCAGTACTTC.

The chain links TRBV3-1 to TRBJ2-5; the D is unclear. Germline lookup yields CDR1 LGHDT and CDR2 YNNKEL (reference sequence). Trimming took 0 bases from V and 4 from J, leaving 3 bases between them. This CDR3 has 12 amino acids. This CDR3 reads CASSQDRETQYF. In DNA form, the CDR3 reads TGTGCCAGCAGCCAAGATCGAGAGACCCAGTACTTC.

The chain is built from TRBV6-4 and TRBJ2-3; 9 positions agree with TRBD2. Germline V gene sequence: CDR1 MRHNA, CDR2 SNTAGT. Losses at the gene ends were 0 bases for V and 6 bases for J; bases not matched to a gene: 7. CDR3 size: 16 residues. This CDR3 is CASSDSGAGGYDTQYF. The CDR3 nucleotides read TGTGCCAGCAGTGACTCCGGAGCGGGAGGTTACGATACGCAGTATTTT.

CDR3 coding DNA: TGCGCCAGCAGCCAAGCTCATGTCGTCAACAATGAGCAGTTCTTC. Protein product: CASSQAHVVNNEQFF. V is TRBV4-3 and J is TRBJ2-1; D not certain. The CDR3 loop spans 15 amino acids. Germline values: CDR1 LGHNA, CDR2 YSLEER. V gave up 1 base and J gave up 5 bases, with 12 bases separating them.

The CDR3 reads CASSDLEAGRGYTF. The DNA of the CDR3 is TGTGCCAGCAGCGACCTAGAGGCCGGGCGAGGCTACACCTTC. The chain joins TRBV7-9 to TRBJ1-2; D uncertain. Germline-derived CDR1 and CDR2 are SEHNR and FQNEAQ (reference sequence). V lost 5 bases to trimming and J lost 8 bases, with 18 bases between them. CDR3 size: 14 residues.

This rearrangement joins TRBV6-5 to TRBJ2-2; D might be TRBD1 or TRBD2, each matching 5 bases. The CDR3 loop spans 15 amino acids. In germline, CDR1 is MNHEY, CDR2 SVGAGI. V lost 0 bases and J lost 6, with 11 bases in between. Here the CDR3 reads CASSYSGGGPGELFF. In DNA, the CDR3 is TGTGCCAGCAGTTACTCGGGTGGGGGTCCCGGGGAGCTGTTTTTT.